Described below is a single T cell receptor beta chain sequence and its context. Per the germline V gene, CDR1 is SGDLS and CDR2 is YYNGEE. The CDR3 spans 18 residues. With V trimmed by 3 bases and J by 6 bases, 14 bases remained unmatched. Every one of the participants with HIV received treatment in the United States. The assay used was immunoSEQ (version v3.0), run at survey level. Clones were read by immunoSEQ multiplex PCR, and TCRdb kept only the in-frame ones, dropping some. The sample lists over 10,000 clones, about 81% occurring once. This specimen belongs to a study of long-term antiretroviral therapy in people with HIV.

The TCR was taken from a man aged 50-59 years with HIV. The chain joins TRBV9 to TRBJ2-1; 11 bases map to TRBD2. The specimen comprised unsorted PBMCs, sampled roughly 7.9 years after starting antiretroviral therapy. The CDR3 reads CASSAGSGGAVLINEQFF. The DNA of the CDR3 is TGTGCCAGCAGCGCCGGTAGCGGGGGGGCCGTGTTGATCAATGAGCAGTTCTTC.